The clone carrying this TCR beta chain was picked up many times. The data are from a study of T-cell reconstitution after alpha-beta-depleted transplantation in children. The germline gives CDR1 MGHDK, CDR2 SYGVNS. The ends lost 4 bases at V and 4 bases at J; junction bases unmatched: 13. This CDR3 region has 18 residues. This sample's TCRbeta library carried unique molecular identifier barcodes. Via MiXCR, TCRdb re-called the PCR reads, giving one row per CDR3 protein. The sample holds over 450,000 distinct CDR3 sequences, roughly a tenth seen once. The chain recombines TRBV25-1 with TRBJ2-1, with 10 bases aligning to TRBD2. This TCR derives from a child aged 2-15 years with inherited bone marrow failure, due to receive a stem cell transplant. Source: PBMCs, taken before TCRalphabeta/CD19-depleted stem cell transplant. CDR3: CASSGFSSGSKVYNEQFF. The CDR3 nucleotides are TGTGCCAGCAGTGGTTTCTCTAGCGGGAGTAAGGTTTACAATGAGCAGTTCTTC.